Shown below are 30 T cell receptor beta chains from a single sample sequenced in a study of spatial heterogeneity in lung cancer. Regarding the study as a whole: For expanded intratumoral alpha and beta TCRs, counts tracked tumor mutation counts.

TCRdb reanalysed the 5' RACE reads using MiXCR and keeps one entry per CDR3 protein. In the table there are fewer than 10,000 distinct CDR3 sequences, roughly 7.5% of which are singletons. Their cognate antigens are unknown. Time point meaning: sample taken at primary tumor resection. The sequencing used lung tumor tissue, collected at surgery. These receptors were taken from a female donor with early-stage non-small cell lung cancer.

Sample share makes this clonotype medium-sized. Since the library was made to target alpha chains, this beta chain is a stray read and its abundance is not meaningful. The CDR3 protein is CASKRLAGAYEQYF. The CDR3 DNA reads TGTGCCAGCAAACGACTAGCGGGAGCCTACGAGCAGTACTTC. The chain couples TRBV6-1 to TRBJ2-7, with TRBD2 matching over 12 bases. CDR3 length: 14 amino acids. Germline trimming cut 7 bases from V and 2 bases from J; bases unmatched to any gene: 3. Germline CDR1 MNHNS, CDR2 SASEGT.

The table lists this clonotype with many counts. The size of this beta chain means little, since it is a stray read in a library made for alpha chains. The chain combines TRBV7-8 with TRBJ2-1; TRBD2 matches at 7 bases. Germline V gene sequence: CDR1 SGHVS, CDR2 FQNEAQ. Trimming removed 4 bases from V and 3 bases from J; junction bases left unmatched: 9. The CDR3 totals 16 residues. CDR3 residues: CASSWDTSEGYNEQFF. The DNA for the CDR3 is TGTGCCAGCAGCTGGGATACTAGCGAAGGCTACAATGAGCAGTTCTTC.

This clonotype was picked up many times. The library was built for alpha chains, so this beta chain is an off-target read and its size means little. This chain links TRBV5-1 with TRBJ2-2, with 13 bases aligning to TRBD2. The CDR3 covers 19 residues. Germline trimming cut 1 base from V and 3 bases from J; bases unmatched to any gene: 9. Germline CDR1 SGHRS, CDR2 YFSETQ. Here the CDR3 DNA reads TGCGCCAGCAGCTTGCTGCCACTAGCGGGAGGGCCTCACACCGGGGAGCTGTTTTTT. Translation: CASSLLPLAGGPHTGELFF.

This clonotype was seen at least ten times. This beta chain represents an off-target read in a library built for alpha chains; its size is of limited meaning. The V gene is TRBV6-5, the J gene TRBJ2-6, with a weak D call TRBD1 (6 bases). The germline V gene encodes CDR1 MNHEY and CDR2 SVGAGI. V was pared by 6 bases and J by 2 bases, with 14 bases between. The CDR3 consists of 16 residues. The CDR3 region is CASSEATGTGANVLTF. The DNA of the CDR3 is TGTGCCAGCAGCGAAGCGACAGGCACTGGGGCCAACGTCCTGACTTTC.

This clonotype was detected ten times or more. This beta chain was picked up by a library intended for alpha chains and is off target, so its count carries little meaning. The chain has TRBV11-1 and TRBJ2-5; tentative D call: TRBD2 (5 bases). V gave up 3 bases and J gave up 7 bases, with 15 bases separating them. Germline V CDR1 and CDR2: SGHAT, FQDESV (reference sequence). The length of the CDR3 is 14 residues. CDR3 protein: CASSFVQPAGTQYF. For the CDR3, the DNA is TGTGCCAGCAGCTTTGTACAACCCGCGGGGACCCAGTACTTC.

This clonotype was counted only a few times. This may stem from a read error, because a much larger clone lies one nucleotide away. Little can be read into the size of this beta chain, an off-target read in a library designed for alpha chains. This CDR3 is CATSDLGDRGCNEQFF. The CDR3 nucleotides read TGTGCCACCAGTGATTTAGGGGACAGGGGTTGCAATGAGCAGTTCTTC. The chain recombines TRBV24-1 with TRBJ2-1; 10 bases align to TRBD1. V shed 1 base and J 6 bases; nucleotides not matched to a gene: 5. This CDR3 spans 16 amino acids. CDR1 is KGHDR and CDR2 is SFDVKD in the germline V gene.

Of note for this clonotype: This beta chain slipped into a library made for alpha chains as a stray read, so its size is not meaningful. The CDR3 DNA is TGTGCCAGCAGAAAAGACAGAAGCACCGGGGAGCTGTTTTTT. Protein sequence: CASRKDRSTGELFF. The J gene is TRBJ2-2, the V gene TRBV6-1; D is perhaps TRBD1 (5 bases). CDR1 MNHNS and CDR2 SASEGT come from the germline V gene. The germline V and J ends were trimmed by 6 bases and 4 bases, with 12 bases remaining between them. The CDR3 loop spans 14 amino acids.

In its sample, this clonotype is medium-sized. The library was built for alpha chains, so this beta chain is an off-target read and its size means little. This rearrangement joins TRBV23-1 to TRBJ2-5, with TRBD2 identical over 7 bases. TRBV23-1 has ORF status, its function being uncertain. After removal of 3 bases from V and 5 bases from J, the junction contained 9 bases not matched to a gene. CDR3 length equals 15 residues. The chain's CDR3 is CASSHSGLVGETQYF. CDR3 DNA: TGCGCCAGCAGTCATTCCGGACTAGTGGGTGAGACCCAGTACTTC.

This clonotype occurred many times. For a library built for alpha chains, this beta chain is a stray read; little rests on its size. V gene TRBV7-6 combines with J gene TRBJ2-1; 7 nucleotides align to TRBD2. In germline, CDR1 is SGHVS, CDR2 FNYEAQ. This CDR3 is 13 amino acids long. The CDR3 loop is CVSAGDSNNEQFF. CDR3 nucleotides: TGTGTCTCGGCGGGGGATTCCAACAATGAGCAGTTCTTC.

By proportion, this clonotype is medium-sized. Because this beta chain is a stray read in a library intended to capture alpha chains, its abundance should not be given much weight. This chain joins TRBV5-4 and TRBJ2-3; D may be TRBD2 (5 bases). This CDR3 comprises 15 residues. V was clipped by 4 bases and J by 8 bases, with 20 bases between them. The V gene's germline CDR1 is SGHNT and CDR2 YYREEE (reference sequence). The CDR3 protein is CASSVGAGALATQYF. In DNA, the CDR3 is TGTGCCAGCAGCGTCGGTGCGGGCGCCCTCGCTACGCAGTATTTT.

This clonotype rates as medium-sized. The library was prepared for alpha chains; this beta chain is a stray read, so its frequency means little. V and J are TRBV29-1 and TRBJ2-5; D is perhaps TRBD2 (6 bases). V was cut by 7 bases and J by 1 base, with 10 bases left in between. Germline V gives CDR1 SQVTM, CDR2 ANQGSEA. This CDR3 comprises 12 residues. The CDR3 spells CSDSGSQETQYF. CDR3 in DNA: TGCAGCGATAGCGGCTCCCAAGAGACCCAGTACTTC.

This clonotype was detected many times. The library was designed around alpha chains, so this beta chain is a stray read whose abundance carries little weight. This chain uses TRBV18 with TRBJ1-1, with D hard to call. Germline V gene sequence: CDR1 KGHSH, CDR2 LQKENI. There are 13 residues in the CDR3. The V end was cut by 2 bases, the J end by 3 bases, with 7 bases between. The CDR3 sequence: CASSPAQDTEAFF. In DNA, the CDR3 is TGTGCCAGCTCACCAGCGCAGGACACTGAAGCTTTCTTT.

As concerns this clonotype: With the library built for alpha chains, this beta chain is off target and its frequency is not meaningful. This rearrangement joins TRBV9 to TRBJ1-3; no clear D. This CDR3 contains 14 residues. V lost 7 bases, J lost 8 bases, and 19 bases lay in between. Germline V gene lookup returns CDR1 SGDLS and CDR2 YYNGEE. The CDR3 protein is CASSPRVPQDTIYF. In DNA form, the CDR3 reads TGTGCCAGCTCACCACGGGTGCCCCAGGACACCATATATTTT.

This clonotype came up many times. This beta chain is an off-target read within a library intended for alpha chains, so its frequency means little. The gene calls are TRBV6-2 or TRBV6-3 and TRBJ2-7; D unclear. The ends were cut back, 0 bases at V and 6 bases at J, with 9 bases in the middle. This CDR3 is built from 13 residues. Per germline, CDR1 MNHEY and CDR2 SVGEGT. This CDR3 reads CASSYSASLEQYF. The DNA of the CDR3 is TGTGCCAGCAGTTACTCCGCTTCCCTCGAGCAGTACTTC.

This clonotype is classed as medium-sized (0.01 to 0.1%). This beta chain lies outside the target of a library built for alpha chains; its clone size means little. The chain is built from TRBV28 and TRBJ2-5; the D gene is possibly TRBD2 (5 bases). The germline CDR1 and CDR2 sequences are MDHEN and SYDVKM. V lost 7 bases, J lost 0 bases, and 9 bases lay in between. This CDR3 spans 13 amino acids. As DNA, the CDR3 is TGTGCCAGCATTAGGAGGAACCAAGAGACCCAGTACTTC. This codes for CASIRRNQETQYF.

There are many counts of this clonotype. The library was built for alpha chains, so this beta chain is an off-target read and its size means little. This chain links TRBV2 with TRBJ2-5; D is undetermined. Trimming took 5 bases from V and 0 from J, leaving 7 bases between them. Germline CDR1 and CDR2: SNHLY and FYNNEI. The CDR3 loop spans 13 amino acids. CDR3 nucleotide sequence: TGTGCCAGCAGTTTGGGGTACCAAGAGACCCAGTACTTC. Translation: CASSLGYQETQYF.

This clonotype appeared many times. This beta chain slipped into a library made for alpha chains as a stray read, so its size is not meaningful. This chain uses TRBV2 with TRBJ2-1; D might be TRBD1 (6 bases). V was cut by 3 bases and J by 10 bases, with 13 bases left in between. CDR1 SNHLY and CDR2 FYNNEI come from the germline V gene. This CDR3 is built from 13 residues. The CDR3 spells CASSDEQGREQFF. The CDR3, as DNA: TGTGCCAGCAGTGATGAACAGGGAAGGGAGCAGTTCTTC.

This clonotype is medium-sized by share. Being off target in a library aimed at alpha chains, this beta chain has a size of little meaning. The V gene is TRBV20-1, the J gene TRBJ1-2; D might be TRBD1 (5 bases). This CDR3 spans 12 amino acids. V was cut by 5 bases and J by 8 bases, with 15 bases left in between. The germline gives CDR1 DFQATT, CDR2 SNEGSKA (reference sequence). In nucleotides, the CDR3 is TGCAGTGCTTACACAGGTTCGGACGGCTACACCTTC. The encoded protein is CSAYTGSDGYTF.

This clonotype has a count of ten or more. This beta chain is off target for a library built for alpha chains, so its abundance means little. The chain couples TRBV29-1 to TRBJ2-3; TRBD2 matches at 8 bases. After removal of 4 bases from V and 0 bases from J, the junction contained 6 bases not matched to a gene. The germline CDR1 and CDR2 sequences are SQVTM and ANQGSEA. The CDR3 length is 15 residues. CDR3 in DNA: TGCAGCGTTGGGATACTAGCGGCTAGCACAGATACGCAGTATTTT. Protein: CSVGILAASTDTQYF.

In its sample, this clonotype was seen many times. This beta chain is a stray read from a library made for alpha chains; its abundance is not meaningful. The rearrangement uses TRBV2 and TRBJ2-1, with 8 bases identical to TRBD2. The CDR3 is 17 residues long. The germline gives CDR1 SNHLY, CDR2 FYNNEI. Trimming took 6 bases from V and 4 from J; bases not matched to a gene: 14. CDR3 region: CASRPDSGIGGYNEQFF. The CDR3 bases are TGTGCCAGCAGGCCCGATAGCGGGATTGGAGGATACAATGAGCAGTTCTTC.

This clonotype qualifies as medium-sized (0.01 to 0.1%). For a library built for alpha chains, this beta chain is a stray read; little rests on its size. The rearrangement links TRBV5-5 to TRBJ2-5; 7 bases align to TRBD1. The V segment lost 2 bases and the J segment 4 bases; nucleotides outside the gene matches: 5. The length of the CDR3 is 14 residues. The germline V gene has CDR1 SGHKS and CDR2 YYEKEE (reference sequence). The DNA for the CDR3 is TGTGCCAGCAGCTTATCTGGGACAGCAGAGACCCAGTACTTC. Encoded protein: CASSLSGTAETQYF.

Sample share makes this clonotype medium-sized (0.01 to 0.1%). This beta chain appears as a stray read in a library generated for alpha chains; its size is not informative. The genes are TRBV6-5 and TRBJ1-2; tentatively, D is TRBD1 (6 bases). CDR1 is MNHEY and CDR2 is SVGAGI in the germline V gene. V was trimmed by 6 bases and J by 4 bases, leaving 12 bases between them. This CDR3 contains 13 residues. The CDR3 loop reads CASRTGPSYGYTF. As DNA, the CDR3 is TGTGCCAGCAGGACAGGTCCGAGCTATGGCTACACCTTC.

Concerning this clonotype: A library prepared for alpha chains yielded this beta chain as an off-target read; its size is of little meaning. The gene calls are TRBV20-1 and TRBJ1-2; the D gene is possibly TRBD1 (5 bases). Germline V gene data show CDR1 as DFQATT and CDR2 as SNEGSKA (reference sequence). The CDR3 loop spans 12 amino acids. Deletions cut 4 bases from V and 4 bases from J, with 10 bases between. The chain's CDR3 is CSANGGGYGYTF. The CDR3 DNA reads TGCAGTGCTAACGGGGGTGGCTATGGCTACACCTTC.

This clonotype has just a few counts. A library prepared for alpha chains yielded this beta chain as an off-target read; its size is of little meaning. The rearrangement joins TRBV11-2 to TRBJ1-4; D might be TRBD1 (5 bases). Trimming pared 2 bases from V and 3 bases from J, leaving 10 bases between. The length of the CDR3 is 15 residues. Per germline, CDR1 SGHAT and CDR2 FQNNGV. This CDR3 reads CASSLSPGANEKLFF. The CDR3, as DNA: TGTGCCAGCAGCTTAAGTCCGGGGGCTAATGAAAAACTGTTTTTT. The full variable domain, its missing parts supplied by reference TRBV11-2 and TRBJ1-4, is EAGVAQSPRYKIIEKRQSVAFWCNPISGHATLYWYQQILGQGPKLLIQFQNNGVVDDSQLPKDRFSAERLKGVDSTLKIQPAKLEDSAVYLCASSLSPGANEKLFFGSGTQLSVL.

As for this clonotype: As an off-target read in a library built for alpha chains, this beta chain has a frequency of little significance. This chain uses TRBV12-3 or TRBV12-4 with TRBJ2-1; 10 bases match TRBD2. The J segment lost 7 bases and the V segment lost 5 bases, leaving 5 bases of the junction unmatched. The CDR3 covers 14 residues. DNA of the CDR3: TGTGCCAGCAGTCCCACTAGCGGGAAAAATGAGCAGTTCTTC. It translates to CASSPTSGKNEQFF.

This clonotype was detected ten times or more. This beta chain lies outside the target of a library built for alpha chains; its clone size means little. The V gene is TRBV12-3 or TRBV12-4, the J gene TRBJ1-2; a weak D match, TRBD1 (6 bases). The length of the CDR3 is 14 residues. Trimming took 7 bases from V and 0 from J, leaving 12 bases between them. The CDR3 spells CASNKRGANYGYTF. CDR3 DNA sequence: TGTGCCAGCAACAAAAGGGGGGCTAACTATGGCTACACCTTC.

This clonotype has just a few counts. Because this beta chain is a stray read in a library intended to capture alpha chains, its abundance should not be given much weight. The chain uses TRBV2 and TRBJ2-6; 11 bases fit TRBD1. The junction had 4 bases not matched to a gene; V was cut back by 6 bases and J by 0 bases. CDR1 and CDR2 (germline): SNHLY, FYNNEI. There are 17 residues in the CDR3. CDR3 in amino acids: CASSGTGGYSGANVLTF. DNA for the CDR3: TGTGCCAGCAGCGGGACAGGGGGATACTCTGGGGCCAACGTCCTGACTTTC.

By share, this clonotype counts as medium-sized. Because this beta chain is a stray read in a library intended to capture alpha chains, its abundance should not be given much weight. The V and J genes are TRBV6-6 and TRBJ2-3; 7 bases match TRBD2. Germline V gives CDR1 MNHNY, CDR2 SVGAGI (reference sequence). The CDR3 is 15 amino acids. The junction had 7 bases not matched to a gene; V was cut back by 5 bases and J by 2 bases. CDR3: CASSPGTTLTDTQYF. The CDR3 nucleotides are TGTGCCAGCAGTCCCGGGACTACCCTCACAGATACGCAGTATTTT.

In its sample, this clonotype was seen many times. Since the library was made to target alpha chains, this beta chain is a stray read and its abundance is not meaningful. The chain employs TRBV18 and TRBJ2-7; D may be TRBD2 (6 bases). V lost 3 bases, J lost 1 base, and 7 bases lay in between. Germline assignment: CDR1 KGHSH and CDR2 LQKENI. CDR3 length: 13 residues. CDR3 sequence reads: CASSPGTSYEQYF. Written as DNA, the CDR3 is TGTGCCAGCTCACCCGGGACTTCCTACGAGCAGTACTTC.

A word on this clonotype: A library made for alpha chains picked up this beta chain off target, so its size means little. The chain links TRBV7-9 to TRBJ1-5, with TRBD1 matching 8 bases. From germline, CDR1 is SEHNR and CDR2 FQNEAQ (reference sequence). The CDR3 consists of 17 residues. The ends lost 1 base at V and 0 bases at J; junction bases unmatched: 5. The CDR3 is CASSLGTGFNSNQPQHF. DNA for the CDR3: TGTGCCAGCAGCTTAGGGACAGGGTTCAATAGCAATCAGCCCCAGCATTTT. Together with reference TRBV7-9 and TRBJ1-5, the CDR3 gives the full variable domain: DTGVSQNPRHKITKRGQNVTFRCDPISEHNRLYWYRQTLGQGPEFLTYFQNEAQLEKSRLLSDRFSAERPKGSFSTLEIQRTEQGDSAMYLCASSLGTGFNSNQPQHFGDGTRLSIL.